Each of the 7 T cell receptor beta chains below was sequenced from the same sample in a study of read filtering for tumor transcriptome and immune sequencing. From 300 to 450 ng of RNA, a library with molecular barcoded alpha/delta and beta/gamma adaptors was made. TCRdb re-analysed the reads in MiXCR, keeping a single row per CDR3 protein. The table shows 85,000 to 100,000 distinct CDR3 sequences, with roughly 21% occurring only once. Sequencing was done on a sample of a population of CD138-negative cells sorted from bone marrow. The receptors here all came from a donor aged 40 or over with multiple myeloma.

This clonotype showed up many times. The chain carries TRBV2 and TRBJ1-1; D might be TRBD1 (5 bases). The CDR3 contains 15 residues. V shed 6 bases and J shed 5 bases, with 19 bases lying between them. Germline CDR1 is SNHLY and CDR2 is FYNNEI. CDR3 in amino acids: CASSPKIRVGTEAFF. The CDR3 DNA is TGTGCCAGCAGCCCTAAAATCAGGGTCGGTACTGAAGCTTTCTTT.

A remark on this clonotype: A much larger clone sits a single nucleotide away, making a read error possible. The CDR3 protein is CSDRVRSNYGYTF. In DNA form, the CDR3 reads TGCAGTGATAGGGTCAGGAGTAACTATGGCTACACCTTC. The chain links TRBV20-1 to TRBJ1-2; no definite D call. Germline V lookup: CDR1 DFQATT, CDR2 SNEGSKA (reference sequence). V dropped 7 bases and J dropped 1 base, with 13 bases sitting between them. This CDR3 has 13 residues.

This clonotype has more than one count but fewer than ten. This chain uses TRBV30 with TRBJ1-1, with D perhaps TRBD1 (5 bases). This CDR3 comprises 12 residues. CDR1 is GTSNPN and CDR2 is SVGIG in the germline V gene (reference sequence). V gave up 4 bases and J gave up 4 bases, with 10 bases separating them. CDR3: CAWTTAGTEAFF. The CDR3 bases are TGTGCCTGGACGACAGCGGGCACTGAAGCTTTCTTT.

This clonotype was recorded many times. The gene calls are TRBV7-9 and TRBJ2-7; D is uncertain. The V gene's germline CDR1 is SEHNR and CDR2 FQNEAQ (reference sequence). The CDR3 extends over 12 amino acids. The V end lost 4 bases, the J end lost 2 bases, and 6 bases lay between the germline ends. The DNA of the CDR3 is TGTGCCAGCAGCTCCTTCACCTACGAGCAGTACTTC. It is translated as CASSSFTYEQYF.

The rearrangement uses TRBV4-1 and TRBJ1-5; D is uncertain. Germline assignment: CDR1 MGHRA and CDR2 YSYEKL. With 0 bases removed from V and 5 bases from J, the gap between germline ends came to 14 bases. This CDR3 region has 16 residues. CDR3 residues: CASSQDVLLVDQPQHF. CDR3 sequence (DNA): TGCGCCAGCAGCCAAGATGTCCTTTTGGTCGATCAGCCCCAGCATTTT.

The J gene is TRBJ2-4, the V gene TRBV12-3 or TRBV12-4, with no clear D. The CDR3 runs to 14 residues. V lost 1 base, J lost 9 bases, and 13 bases lay in between. CDR3 loop: CASSLGPSKSIQYF. The CDR3 DNA reads as TGTGCCAGCAGTTTAGGGCCTTCGAAGAGCATTCAGTACTTC.

This clonotype was observed many times. The chain employs TRBV29-1 and TRBJ2-1; a weak D match, TRBD2 (5 bases). V lost 6 bases and J 7 bases, leaving 25 bases between the germline ends. The CDR3 has 16 residues. The V gene's germline CDR1 is SQVTM and CDR2 ANQGSEA. CDR3 sequence: CSVAKAGLSQRNEQFF. Written as DNA, the CDR3 is TGCAGCGTGGCTAAAGCCGGGCTCTCCCAGCGGAATGAGCAGTTCTTC.